These 20 T cell receptor beta chains came from one sample sequenced in a study of blood T cell repertoires in COVID-19 (dated by TCRdb to about 2020). Library preparation was by the immunoSEQ multiplex PCR assay. TCRdb holds this immuneACCESS table with in-frame rearrangements only. Some clones are missing; in checked studies, unresolved V genes explain under half, and the rest has no known cause. In all, the sample holds about 250,000 clones, and around 83% of those were seen once. Roughly 5.3% of the sample is held by the ten biggest clonotypes. Material: PBMCs or T cells enriched from blood (not recorded which). The receptor source for this set is a man in his forties who had been exposed to COVID-19.

The chain recombines TRBV12-3 or TRBV12-4 with TRBJ2-3; the D gene is possibly TRBD2 (6 bases). Trimming stripped 7 bases from V and 1 base from J, with 9 bases between. The CDR3 is 13 amino acids. Written as DNA, the CDR3 is TGTGCCAGCACGCCGGGAGGCACAGATACGCAGTATTTT. It is translated as CASTPGGTDTQYF.

A few counts support this clone. CDR3: CASSKARSYGYTF. CDR3 DNA: TGTGCCAGCAGCAAAGCGCGGTCTTATGGCTACACCTTC. The chain carries TRBV11-2 and TRBJ1-2; D not certain. Germline V gene data show CDR1 as SGHAT and CDR2 as FQNNGV. The CDR3 is 13 amino acids. V was shortened by 5 bases and J by 5 bases, with 12 bases between the two germline ends.

As concerns this clone: The same CDR3 also results from other DNA sequences found in this sample. This chain uses TRBV5-1 with TRBJ2-5, with D unresolved. V was clipped by 0 bases and J by 1 base, with 4 bases between them. The V gene's germline CDR1 is SGHRS and CDR2 YFSETQ. The CDR3 runs 13 residues. The CDR3 is CASSLGPQETQYF. Here the CDR3 DNA reads TGCGCCAGCAGCTTGGGGCCCCAAGAGACCCAGTACTTC.

The chain has TRBV6-5 and TRBJ2-7, with 7 bases aligning to TRBD1. CDR1 is MNHEY, CDR2 SVGAGI, per germline. This CDR3 has 14 residues. Trimming cost V 6 bases and J 0 bases; bases outside gene matches: 5. The CDR3 protein is CASSSPGGSYEQYF. Written as DNA, the CDR3 is TGTGCCAGCAGCTCCCCAGGGGGCTCCTACGAGCAGTACTTC.

This rearrangement joins TRBV7-2 to TRBJ2-2; unclear D gene. This CDR3 is 12 amino acids long. The germline CDR1 and CDR2 sequences are SGHTA and FQGNSA. Trimming cost V 4 bases and J 6 bases, with 6 bases left between them. The CDR3 DNA reads TGTGCCAGCAGCTCAGTCGCCGGGGAGCTGTTTTTT. Protein sequence: CASSSVAGELFF.

This clone was recorded once. The J gene is TRBJ2-7, the V gene TRBV7-3; no firm D call. The CDR3 runs 12 residues. Germline CDR1 and CDR2: SGHTA and FQGTGA. The V gene lost 3 bases and the J gene lost 4 bases, with 7 bases spanning the gap. The DNA of the CDR3 is TGTGCCAGCAGCTTTATCCAGTACGAGCAGTACTTC. This gives the protein CASSFIQYEQYF. The variable domain in full, completed from reference TRBV7-3 and TRBJ2-7, reads GAGVSQTPSNKVTEKGKYVELRCDPISGHTALYWYRQSLGQGPEFLIYFQGTGAADDSGLPNDRFFAVRPEGSVSTLKIQRTERGDSAVYLCASSFIQYEQYFGPGTRLTVT.

This rearrangement joins TRBV19 to TRBJ1-2, with D maybe TRBD1 (5 bases). CDR1 LNHDA and CDR2 SQIVND come from the germline V gene (reference sequence). CDR3 size: 16 residues. The ends were cut back, 5 bases at V and 8 bases at J, with 24 bases in the middle. The chain's CDR3 is CASSPGGLSTREGYTF. The CDR3, as DNA: TGTGCCAGTAGTCCCGGGGGACTCTCAACCCGGGAAGGCTACACCTTC.

The genes are TRBV6-4 and TRBJ2-7; 7 nucleotides line up with TRBD1. Germline V lookup: CDR1 MRHNA, CDR2 SNTAGT. The CDR3 spans 16 residues. V shed 6 bases and J 3 bases; nucleotides not matched to a gene: 14. CDR3 protein: CASRGIYRGSVYEQYF. CDR3 bases: TGTGCCAGCAGGGGAATATACAGGGGATCCGTCTACGAGCAGTACTTC.

The chain carries TRBV20-1 and TRBJ2-3; 9 bases agree with TRBD2. Germline loops: CDR1 DFQATT, CDR2 SNEGSKA (reference sequence). V gave up 3 bases and J gave up 0 bases; unmatched junction bases: 4. The CDR3 is 15 amino acids. CDR3 amino acids: CSASLSGGSTDTQYF. The CDR3, as DNA: TGCAGTGCTAGTCTTAGCGGGGGTAGCACAGATACGCAGTATTTT.

The chain couples TRBV5-1 to TRBJ2-7; 10 bases fit TRBD1. Germline values: CDR1 SGHRS, CDR2 YFSETQ. Losses at the gene ends were 4 bases for V and 7 bases for J; bases not matched to a gene: 11. The CDR3 contains 15 residues. CDR3 protein: CASSPLGQGSGEQYF. The CDR3 coding sequence is TGCGCCAGCAGCCCCCTGGGACAGGGGTCGGGTGAGCAGTACTTC.

This chain links TRBV5-5 with TRBJ1-1; 8 nucleotides agree with TRBD1. V trimming: 4 bases; J trimming: 3 bases; junction bases outside the gene matches: 11. The germline V gene has CDR1 SGHKS and CDR2 YYEKEE (reference sequence). This CDR3 has 16 amino acids. The CDR3 region has the DNA TGTGCCAGCAGCATACGGCCGGTGACAGGGGACACTGAAGCTTTCTTT. The encoded protein is CASSIRPVTGDTEAFF. The whole variable domain, remainder taken from reference TRBV5-5 and TRBJ1-1, is DAGVTQSPTHLIKTRGQQVTLRCSPISGHKSVSWYQQVLGQGPQFIFQYYEKEERGRGNFPDRFSARQFPNYSSELNVNALLLGDSALYLCASSIRPVTGDTEAFFGQGTRLTVV.

The J gene is TRBJ2-1, the V gene TRBV19; 10 positions agree with TRBD2. The germline V gene has CDR1 LNHDA and CDR2 SQIVND (reference sequence). CDR3 length: 15 residues. Germline trimming cut 5 bases from V and 7 bases from J; bases unmatched to any gene: 8. The CDR3 loop is CASSLAGVVGNEQFF. CDR3 sequence (DNA): TGTGCCAGTAGTCTAGCGGGAGTTGTTGGAAATGAGCAGTTCTTC.

This clone was detected ten times or more. A read error is likely, as this CDR3 ends without the conserved phenylalanine or tryptophan. It is unclear where the CDR3 begins or ends on the DNA, so no DNA is shown, and the CDR3 is as TCRdb lists it. The chain recombines TRBV9 with TRBJ2-4; the tabulated D call, TRBD2, remains unverified against the DNA. Germline V gives CDR1 SGDLS, CDR2 YYNGEE. The CDR3 region is 9 residues in length, termini included. CDR3 region: CASTGLALV.

This chain joins TRBV10-2 and TRBJ1-1; D might be TRBD1 (6 bases). Germline loops: CDR1 WSHSY, CDR2 SAAADI. Trimming removed 7 bases from V and 4 bases from J, with 16 bases in between. The CDR3 loop spans 14 amino acids. The CDR3 nucleotides read TGCGCCAGCACTACGACAGGTCGGGGCACTGAAGCTTTCTTT. Protein product: CASTTTGRGTEAFF.

V usage is TRBV3-1 (or the pseudogene TRBV3-2) and J usage is TRBJ2-7, with D tentatively TRBD2 (5 bases). CDR3 size: 17 residues. Germline V CDR1 and CDR2: LGHDT, YNNKEL (reference sequence). The V gene lost 0 bases and the J gene lost 2 bases, with 17 bases spanning the gap. CDR3 sequence (DNA): TGTGCCAGCAGCCAAGATACGAGGGTAGCGCAGACCTACGAGCAGTACTTC. Translation: CASSQDTRVAQTYEQYF.

Written as DNA, the CDR3 is TGTGCCAGCAGACTAGGGTTAGGGTACACTGAAGCTTTCTTT. The encoded protein is CASRLGLGYTEAFF. The chain combines TRBV6-6 with TRBJ1-1, with unresolved D. V shed 6 bases and J shed 3 bases, with 14 bases lying between them. CDR1 and CDR2 (germline): MNHNY, SVGAGI (reference sequence). The CDR3 totals 14 residues.

The genes are TRBV9 and TRBJ1-5; D gene unclear. Germline V gene sequence: CDR1 SGDLS, CDR2 YYNGEE. CDR3 length equals 14 residues. The V end lost 0 bases, the J end lost 5 bases, and 9 bases lay between the germline ends. As DNA, the CDR3 is TGTGCCAGCAGCGTAGACGGAGGTTATCAGCCCCAGCATTTT. Encoded protein: CASSVDGGYQPQHF.

V and J are TRBV6-5 and TRBJ1-6, with D maybe TRBD1 (5 bases). The CDR3 is 15 amino acids. Trimming left V 2 bases short and J 7 bases short, with 12 bases between. The germline V gene has CDR1 MNHEY and CDR2 SVGAGI. CDR3 nucleotides: TGTGCCAGCAGTTACGGGGGAGGAATCAATTCACCCCTCCACTTT. Encoded protein: CASSYGGGINSPLHF.

The chain links TRBV7-6 to TRBJ1-4; 8 bases fit TRBD1. With V trimmed by 1 base and J by 4 bases, 5 bases remained unmatched. CDR3 size: 16 residues. Germline-derived CDR1 and CDR2 are SGHVS and FNYEAQ. The CDR3 is CASSLGRTGINEKLFF. The CDR3 DNA reads TGTGCCAGCAGCTTAGGGAGGACAGGGATTAATGAAAAACTGTTTTTT.

V is TRBV12-3 or TRBV12-4 and J is TRBJ2-1; D may be TRBD2 (6 bases). The V and J ends lost 6 bases and 9 bases respectively, with 15 bases between them. This CDR3 spans 13 amino acids. The CDR3 DNA reads as TGTGCCAGCAGGAGACTAGGGGTTGGTGAGCAGTTCTTC. Translating it yields CASRRLGVGEQFF.